This TCR beta chain was identified in a study of blood T cell repertoires in COVID-19. The repertoire was sequenced with immunoSEQ multiplex PCR; TCRdb's copy has only in-frame clones and lacks some. The sample has hundreds of thousands of clones; 83% are singletons. Germline V gives CDR1 SNHLY, CDR2 FYNNEI. The CDR3 length is 13 residues. V lost 3 bases, J lost 3 bases, and 6 bases lay in between. Enrolled through a virtual design, the participants were between 18 and 89 years of age and came from 24 US areas. Participant-reported clinical history was the basis for cohort assignment. People in the exposed group encountered a COVID-19 case within 2 weeks before entering the study.

The chain links TRBV2 to TRBJ1-5; no clear D gene. This TCR was recovered from a woman aged 45-65 years who had been exposed to COVID-19. The sequencing input was PBMCs or T cells enriched from blood (not recorded which). The CDR3: CASSDAANQPQHF. In nucleotides, the CDR3 is TGTGCCAGCAGTGACGCGGCCAATCAGCCCCAGCATTTT.